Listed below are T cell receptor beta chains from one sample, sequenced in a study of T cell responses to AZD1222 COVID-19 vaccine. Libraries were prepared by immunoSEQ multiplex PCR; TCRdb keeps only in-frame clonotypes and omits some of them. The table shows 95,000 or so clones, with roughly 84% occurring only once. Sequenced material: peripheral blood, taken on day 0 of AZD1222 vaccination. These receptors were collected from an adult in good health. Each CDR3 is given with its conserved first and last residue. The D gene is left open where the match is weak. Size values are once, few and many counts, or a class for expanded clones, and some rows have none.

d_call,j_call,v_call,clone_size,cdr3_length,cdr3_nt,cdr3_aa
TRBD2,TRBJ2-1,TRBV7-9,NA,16,TGTGCCAGCAGCTTAACGAGGACTAGCGGGGCCAATGAGCAGTTCTTC,CASSLTRTSGANEQFF
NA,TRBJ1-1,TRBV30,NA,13,TGTGCCTGGAAGGACAGCTTGAACACTGAAGCTTTCTTT,CAWKDSLNTEAFF
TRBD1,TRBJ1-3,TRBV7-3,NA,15,TGTGCCAGCAGCCTTCAGGGACAGGGGGGAAACACCATATATTTT,CASSLQGQGGNTIYF
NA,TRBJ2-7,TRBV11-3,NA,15,TGTGCCAGCAGCTTAGATCGGTACCGAACCTACGAGCAGTACTTC,CASSLDRYRTYEQYF
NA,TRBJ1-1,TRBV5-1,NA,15,TGCGCCAGCAGCTTGTCAGGGCGAGGGAACACTGAAGCTTTCTTT,CASSLSGRGNTEAFF
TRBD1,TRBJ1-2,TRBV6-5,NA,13,TGTGCCAGCAGCTTGGACAGGGACTATGGCTACACCTTC,CASSLDRDYGYTF
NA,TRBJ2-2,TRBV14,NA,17,TGTGCCAGCAGCCAAGATTTGGAGGGGGCGAGAACCGGGGAGCTGTTTTTT,CASSQDLEGARTGELFF
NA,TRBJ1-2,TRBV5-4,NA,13,TGTGCCAGCAGCAGATTAGGGGGGTCTGGCTACACCTTC,CASSRLGGSGYTF
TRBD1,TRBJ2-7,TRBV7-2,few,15,TGTGCCAGCAGACACCGCGGGGGACAGGGGAGCGAGCAGTACTTC,CASRHRGGQGSEQYF
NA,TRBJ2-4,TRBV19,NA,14,TGTGCCAGTAAAGACAGCTTTAGGGGAGACATTCAGTACTTC,CASKDSFRGDIQYF
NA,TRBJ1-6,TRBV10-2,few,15,TGCGCCAGCAGTGGGAAGGGCGGGGGGAATTCACCCCTCCACTTT,CASSGKGGGNSPLHF
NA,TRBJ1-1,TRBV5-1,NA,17,TGCGCCAGCAGCCGGGGGCAGGGAATCAGCGGACGCACTGAAGCTTTCTTT,CASSRGQGISGRTEAFF
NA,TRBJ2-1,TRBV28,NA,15,TGTGCCAGCACCTCCCCCCTGGGGCCCTACAATGAGCAGTTCTTC,CASTSPLGPYNEQFF
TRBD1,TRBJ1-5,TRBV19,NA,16,TGTGCCAGTAGTGCCTCCGGGACAGGATTCAATCAGCCCCAGCATTTT,CASSASGTGFNQPQHF
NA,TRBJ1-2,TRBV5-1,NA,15,TGCGCCAGCAGCCCGGAAGGCAGGGCCACCTATGGCTACACCTTC,CASSPEGRATYGYTF
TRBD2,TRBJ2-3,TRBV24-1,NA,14,TGTGCCACCGCGGCAGGGAGGGTCACAGATACGCAGTATTTT,CATAAGRVTDTQYF
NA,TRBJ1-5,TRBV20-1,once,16,TGCAGTGCTAGTGGGGCAGGAACCCGAGTGCATCAGCCCCAGCATTTT,CSASGAGTRVHQPQHF
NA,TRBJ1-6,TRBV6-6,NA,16,TGTGCCAGCAGGTCTGTGGCGACCTCCTATAATTCACCCCTCCACTTT,CASRSVATSYNSPLHF
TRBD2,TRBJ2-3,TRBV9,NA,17,TGTGCCAGCAGCTCAGAAGGTCTAGCGGGGGGGCAGGATACGCAGTATTTT,CASSSEGLAGGQDTQYF
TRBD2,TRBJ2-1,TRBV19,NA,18,TGTGCCAGTAGTATAGTTTTACTAGCGGGGGGCTCCTACAATGAGCAGTTCTTC,CASSIVLLAGGSYNEQFF
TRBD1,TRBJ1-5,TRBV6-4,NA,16,TGTGCCAGCAGTGAACCCGACAGGGACAGCAATCAGCCCCAGCATTTT,CASSEPDRDSNQPQHF
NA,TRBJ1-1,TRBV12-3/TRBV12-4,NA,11,TGTGCCAGCAGCCTGGGGGGAGGAGCTTTCTTT,CASSLGGGAFF
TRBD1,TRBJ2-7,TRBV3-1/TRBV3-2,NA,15,TGTGCCAGCAGCCAGGCCGGGACAGGCGGCTCCGAGCAGTACTTC,CASSQAGTGGSEQYF
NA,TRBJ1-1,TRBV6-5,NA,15,TGTGCCAGCAGGGAGGGGCGACCCCCTGTCGCTGAAGCTTTCTTT,CASREGRPPVAEAFF
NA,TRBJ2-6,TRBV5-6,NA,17,TGTGCCAGCAGCTTGGTAGGTGGGGTCTCTGGGGCCAACGTCCTGACTTTC,CASSLVGGVSGANVLTF
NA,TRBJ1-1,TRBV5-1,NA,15,TGCGCCAGCAGTTTACCCGGGCCTGCGAACACTGAAGCTTTCTTT,CASSLPGPANTEAFF
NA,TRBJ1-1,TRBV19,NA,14,TGTGCCAGTATAAAGGGGGTAAGGAACACTGAAGCTTTCTTT,CASIKGVRNTEAFF
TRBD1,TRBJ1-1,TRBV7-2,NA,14,TGTGCCAGCAGCAAGACAGGGGGATTGAGTGAAGCTTTCTTT,CASSKTGGLSEAFF
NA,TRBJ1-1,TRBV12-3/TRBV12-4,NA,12,TGTGCCAGCAGCAACAGGAACACTGAAGCTTTCTTT,CASSNRNTEAFF
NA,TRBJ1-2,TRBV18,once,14,TGTGCCAGCTCACCCGCCCGGGTTAACTATGGCTACACCTTC,CASSPARVNYGYTF
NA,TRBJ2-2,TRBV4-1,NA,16,TGCGCCAGCAGCCAAGGGGTCCAGGGGCTGACCGGGGAGCTGTTTTTT,CASSQGVQGLTGELFF